This T cell receptor (beta chain) is from a study of blood T cell repertoires in COVID-19. On the study more broadly: Acute-phase and convalescent COVID-19 samples originated in the United States, Italy and Spain. PBMCs, B-cell-depleted T cells, or T cells provided the cDNA or gDNA that made up the material.

From germline, CDR1 is MNHNS and CDR2 SASEGT. The germline V and J ends were trimmed by 3 bases and 0 bases, with 3 bases remaining between them. The CDR3 contains 14 residues. Per the original methods: Estimation of nucleated cell counts was performed using reference gene primer amplification. The table came from immunoSEQ multiplex PCR; TCRdb's copy has only in-frame clones and leaves some out. V and J calls and clone size follow that table, whereas D and trimming were derived from the DNA. Of under 200,000 clones listed, approximately 85% are singletons. Sequencing was carried out using peripheral blood. The receptor was isolated from a man aged 60 to 69 who had recovered from COVID-19. The chain combines TRBV6-1 with TRBJ1-6; no reliable D call. The CDR3: CASSDISYNSPLHF. CDR3 in DNA: TGTGCCAGCAGTGACATCTCCTATAATTCACCCCTCCACTTT.